The 3 T cell receptor beta chains listed next were all sequenced from one sample in a study of T cell repertoires in cytomegalovirus infection (dated by TCRdb to the late 2010s). This sample was sequenced with an Illumina HiSeq 1500. TCRdb took the public reads, trimmed them with fastp at Q25, ran MiXCR for clone calling and kept in-frame beta chains. One record per CDR3 amino acid sequence lists the most common genes and DNA. For this sample there are 150,000 to 200,000 distinct CDR3 sequences; roughly an eighth appear just once. In total, the top ten clones hold over 20% of the sample. The source material was PBMCs. The receptor set was obtained from a human donor in good health (CMV status not recorded). Some clones in this sample may be carry-over from other donors' samples.

In this sample, this clonotype turned up a few times. The chain joins TRBV7-4 to TRBJ1-1; 8 positions match TRBD1. Trimming at V came to 2 bases and at J to 6 bases, leaving 8 bases not matched to a gene. The CDR3 loop spans 15 amino acids. The germline V gene encodes CDR1 SGHVT and CDR2 SQSDAQ. The CDR3 coding sequence is TGTGCCAGCAGCTTATTGGGACAGGTTATCGCTGAAGCTTTCTTT. Its protein product is CASSLLGQVIAEAFF.

This clonotype was observed at least ten times. The chain links TRBV5-1 to TRBJ1-6; D gene uncertain. The CDR3 runs 14 residues. CDR1 SGHRS and CDR2 YFSETQ come from the germline V gene. V lost 4 bases and J lost 8, with 13 bases in between. The CDR3, as DNA: TGCGCCAGCAGCAGGTCCCGAGCCGATTCACCCCTCCACTTT. Translated: CASSRSRADSPLHF.

This clonotype occurred a few times. This rearrangement joins TRBV7-8 to TRBJ2-1; no firm D call. In germline, CDR1 is SGHVS, CDR2 FQNEAQ. V lost 5 bases and J 11 bases, leaving 16 bases between the germline ends. CDR3 length: 13 residues. The CDR3 DNA follows: TGTGCCAGCAGCCCTGTCCCTCAAGGTAAGCAGTTCTTC. Translation gives CASSPVPQGKQFF.